The 23 T cell receptor beta chains given below trace back to one sample, sequenced in a study of response to subunit inactivated influenza vaccine. From the RT-PCR reads, TCRdb called clonotypes with MiXCR, one entry per CDR3 protein. The sample holds 500,000 to 600,000 distinct CDR3 sequences, about 7.6% seen once. The sequenced sample was PBMCs from blood, obtained less than 30 months after vaccination. All receptors come from a man between 45 and 75 years old who received an inactivated influenza vaccine.

In its sample, this clonotype was seen a few times. The V call is TRBV5-1, the J call TRBJ2-2; D may be TRBD1 (6 bases). Germline CDR1 reads SGHRS; CDR2 reads YFSETQ. The CDR3 is made up of 15 amino acids. V lost 4 bases and J 2 bases, leaving 12 bases between the germline ends. The CDR3 loop reads CASSIKTGNTGELFF. CDR3 DNA sequence: TGCGCCAGCAGCATCAAGACAGGAAACACCGGGGAGCTGTTTTTT.

This clonotype was counted at least ten times. The genes are TRBV3-1 and TRBJ2-3; 9 nucleotides agree with TRBD2. The CDR3 extends over 16 amino acids. The germline CDR1 and CDR2 sequences are LGHDT and YNNKEL (reference sequence). Germline trimming cut 2 bases from V and 0 bases from J; bases unmatched to any gene: 3. CDR3 DNA: TGTGCCAGCAGCCAACGCCTAGCGGGGAGCACAGATACGCAGTATTTT. Its translation is CASSQRLAGSTDTQYF.

There are a few counts of this clonotype. The gene calls are TRBV9 and TRBJ1-2; D is perhaps TRBD1 (5 bases). CDR1 is SGDLS and CDR2 is YYNGEE in the germline V gene. Trimming stripped 0 bases from V and 3 bases from J, with 9 bases between. This CDR3 region has 14 residues. The CDR3 bases are TGTGCCAGCAGCGTAGTTGGGGCCGACTATGGCTACACCTTC. Protein: CASSVVGADYGYTF.

This chain joins TRBV20-1 and TRBJ1-2, with no clear D. Trimming removed 2 bases at V and 3 bases at J, with 13 bases between. The germline V gene has CDR1 DFQATT and CDR2 SNEGSKA (reference sequence). This CDR3 has 14 residues. CDR3 DNA: TGCAGTGCTAGACCCGCGGGCCGGGACTATGGCTACACCTTC. Translating gives CSARPAGRDYGYTF.

This clonotype was detected a few times. The chain joins TRBV12-3 or TRBV12-4 to TRBJ1-6, with no clear D. Trimming took 6 bases from V and 8 from J, leaving 17 bases between them. This CDR3 has 15 residues. The CDR3 protein is CASSPSVWGDSPLHF. CDR3 DNA sequence: TGTGCCAGCAGCCCCTCCGTGTGGGGAGATTCACCCCTCCACTTT.

CDR3 nucleotides: TGTGCCAGCAACCTTGTTAGCACAGATACGCAGTATTTT. Translated, it gives CASNLVSTDTQYF. The gene calls are TRBV5-4 and TRBJ2-3; D uncertain. The CDR3 length is 13 residues. Germline CDR1 and CDR2: SGHNT and YYREEE (reference sequence). The V and J ends lost 6 bases and 0 bases respectively, with 8 bases between them. The whole variable domain, filled in from reference TRBV5-4 and TRBJ2-3, reads ETGVTQSPTHLIKTRGQQVTLRCSSQSGHNTVSWYQQALGQGPQFIFQYYREEENGRGNFPPRFSGLQFPNYSSELNVNALELDDSALYLCASNLVSTDTQYFGPGTRLTVL.

In this sample, this clonotype turned up a few times. The chain links TRBV5-1 to TRBJ2-7, with 7 nucleotides matching TRBD1. Germline CDR1 reads SGHRS; CDR2 reads YFSETQ. V trimming: 5 bases; J trimming: 3 bases; junction bases outside the gene matches: 8. CDR3 length: 14 amino acids. The CDR3 DNA reads TGCGCCAGCAGTCTCCCGACAGGGAGCTACGAGCAGTACTTC. It codes for CASSLPTGSYEQYF.

This clonotype was seen ten or more times. The genes are TRBV6-5 and TRBJ2-7; D is perhaps TRBD2 (7 bases). From germline, CDR1 is MNHEY and CDR2 SVGAGI. The CDR3 covers 17 residues. V was shortened by 0 bases and J by 6 bases, with 21 bases between the two germline ends. The CDR3 coding sequence is TGTGCCAGCAGTTACTCCCCAGGGGCGGGGGCCGCCTCCGAGCAGTACTTC. This encodes CASSYSPGAGAASEQYF.

This clonotype was counted only a few times. V usage is TRBV27 and J usage is TRBJ1-2; D is unclear. This CDR3 has 13 amino acids. Germline CDR1 reads MNHEY; CDR2 reads SMNVEV (reference sequence). Trimming took off 1 base at V and 3 bases at J, with 6 bases between the two ends. CDR3 amino acids: CASSLWQDYGYTF. The CDR3 DNA reads TGTGCCAGCAGTTTATGGCAGGACTATGGCTACACCTTC.

The chain couples TRBV5-4 to TRBJ2-1; D could derive from TRBD1 or TRBD2 (6 bases each). Trimming took 2 bases from V and 0 from J, leaving 12 bases between them. The germline V gene encodes CDR1 SGHNT and CDR2 YYREEE (reference sequence). The CDR3 has 16 amino acids. CDR3 amino acids: CASSFGGGNSYNEQFF. DNA of the CDR3: TGTGCCAGCAGCTTTGGAGGGGGTAACTCCTACAATGAGCAGTTCTTC.

Ten or more counts support this clonotype. CDR3 DNA: TGTGCCAGCAGCCCCCTAGGACTAGCGGGGACTCTACAGTATTTT. Its protein product is CASSPLGLAGTLQYF. The chain joins TRBV7-2 to TRBJ2-3; 12 bases fit TRBD2. With 5 bases clipped from V and 12 bases from J, the junction kept 12 bases outside the gene matches. This CDR3 is 15 amino acids long. CDR1 SGHTA and CDR2 FQGNSA come from the germline V gene.

This clonotype was counted at least ten times. The genes are TRBV14 and TRBJ2-1; 9 bases are shared with TRBD1. The CDR3 has 13 amino acids. Germline V CDR1 and CDR2: SGHDN, FVKESK. J lost 10 bases, V lost 3 bases, and 4 bases had no gene match. CDR3 sequence (DNA): TGTGCCAGCAGCCAGACAGGGGGGGACGAGCAGTTCTTC. It encodes CASSQTGGDEQFF.

In its sample, this clonotype was seen many times. The gene calls are TRBV4-1 and TRBJ1-2, with TRBD1 matching over 7 bases. Germline assignment: CDR1 MGHRA and CDR2 YSYEKL. The CDR3 loop spans 13 amino acids. Trimming removed 6 bases from V and 6 bases from J; junction bases left unmatched: 7. The CDR3 region is CASRPGGGNGYTF. The CDR3 coding sequence is TGCGCCAGCAGACCAGGGGGAGGAAATGGCTACACCTTC.

V and J are TRBV4-3 and TRBJ1-4; no clear D gene. CDR3 length equals 15 residues. V shed 0 bases and J shed 8 bases, with 13 bases lying between them. CDR1 LGHNA and CDR2 YSLEER come from the germline V gene. The chain's CDR3 is CASSQDPRIREKLFF. CDR3 bases: TGCGCCAGCAGCCAAGATCCGAGAATTCGGGAAAAACTGTTTTTT.

This clonotype has only a few counts. Here the CDR3 reads CASSSFPGPGHSGANVLTF. The CDR3 DNA reads as TGCGCCAGCAGCTCGTTCCCGGGACCCGGACACTCTGGGGCCAACGTCCTGACTTTC. The rearrangement uses TRBV5-1 and TRBJ2-6; perhaps D is TRBD1 or TRBD2 (5 bases each). V gave up 3 bases and J gave up 0 bases, with 19 bases separating them. This CDR3 spans 19 amino acids. The germline V gene encodes CDR1 SGHRS and CDR2 YFSETQ.

In this sample, this clonotype turned up a few times. V gene TRBV7-9 combines with J gene TRBJ1-4, with 7 nucleotides matching TRBD1. This CDR3 is built from 15 residues. Per the germline V gene, CDR1 is SEHNR and CDR2 is FQNEAQ (reference sequence). The V segment lost 5 bases and the J segment 3 bases; nucleotides outside the gene matches: 6. CDR3 protein: CASSASTGSNEKLFF. CDR3 DNA sequence: TGTGCCAGCAGCGCCTCGACAGGGTCTAATGAAAAACTGTTTTTT.

This clonotype was seen only a few times. The rearrangement links TRBV28 to TRBJ2-3; TRBD1 is a possible D gene (5 bases). Looked up from germline, CDR1 is MDHEN and CDR2 is SYDVKM. Trimming removed 2 bases at V and 8 bases at J, with 11 bases between. The CDR3 contains 13 residues. CDR3 region: CASSLPRAGTQYF. The DNA of the CDR3 is TGTGCCAGCAGTTTACCCAGGGCTGGTACGCAGTATTTT.

This clonotype was seen a few times. The CDR3 here is CATSRGQVQETQYF. CDR3 in DNA: TGTGCCACCAGCAGAGGACAGGTCCAAGAGACCCAGTACTTC. J is TRBJ2-5 and V is TRBV15; maybe TRBD1 (6 bases). The V gene lost 1 base and the J gene lost 1 base, with 7 bases spanning the gap. The CDR3 loop spans 14 amino acids. Germline assignment: CDR1 LNHNV and CDR2 YYDKDF (reference sequence).

This clonotype was seen many times. V usage is TRBV28 and J usage is TRBJ1-5, with D tentatively TRBD1 (5 bases). The CDR3 sequence is 13 residues long. Germline V lookup: CDR1 MDHEN, CDR2 SYDVKM. Trimming stripped 6 bases from V and 6 bases from J, with 12 bases between. The CDR3 nucleotides read TGTGCCAGCAGACCTCAGGGTAGTCAGCCCCAGCATTTT. The encoded protein is CASRPQGSQPQHF.

At least ten counts were recorded for this clonotype. CDR3 sequence (DNA): TGCGCCAGCAGCTTGGACAGTCGAAACTATGGCTACACCTTC. Its translation: CASSLDSRNYGYTF. The V call is TRBV5-1, the J call TRBJ1-2; the D is unclear. V was trimmed by 0 bases and J by 2 bases, leaving 8 bases between them. This CDR3 has 14 residues. Per the germline V gene, CDR1 is SGHRS and CDR2 is YFSETQ.

In its sample, this clonotype was seen a few times. This sequence joins TRBV15 and TRBJ2-2; a weak D match, TRBD1 (6 bases). Trimming removed 5 bases at V and 1 base at J, with 14 bases between. The germline V gene has CDR1 LNHNV and CDR2 YYDKDF (reference sequence). The CDR3 is 16 amino acids. CDR3 amino acids: CATSSLGAMNTGELFF. CDR3 nucleotides: TGTGCCACCAGCTCGCTGGGGGCCATGAACACCGGGGAGCTGTTTTTT.

This clonotype was picked up a small number of times. The CDR3 reads CASRWTGASTGELFF. Written as DNA, the CDR3 is TGTGCCAGCAGGTGGACAGGGGCCAGCACCGGGGAGCTGTTTTTT. This chain uses TRBV3-1 with TRBJ2-2, with 9 bases aligning to TRBD1. Trimming removed 6 bases from V and 4 bases from J; junction bases left unmatched: 6. This CDR3 is built from 15 residues. CDR1 is LGHDT, CDR2 YNNKEL, per germline (reference sequence).

This clonotype has a count of ten or more. The chain carries TRBV15 and TRBJ2-5; no reliable D call. Looked up from germline, CDR1 is LNHNV and CDR2 is YYDKDF (reference sequence). With 1 base removed from V and 2 bases from J, the gap between germline ends came to 8 bases. The CDR3 runs 14 residues. The CDR3 nucleotides read TGTGCCACCAGCAGAGTAGCCGGACAAGAGACCCAGTACTTC. Encoded protein: CATSRVAGQETQYF.